The sequence of this T cell receptor (beta chain) was determined in a study of shared clonotypes between healthy human individuals. Method: immunoSEQ multiplex PCR; TCRdb's copy keeps in-frame clones and lacks some. This table holds 600,000 to 750,000 clones, about two thirds found once. This receptor was obtained from a woman aged 25 to 39 in good health. The sample was memory CD4+ T cells sorted from blood. Subset indicated: CD45RA-negative fraction.

This CDR3 is CASSPSGRETEAFF. CDR3 nucleotides: TGTGCCAGCTCACCATCGGGCAGGGAGACTGAAGCTTTCTTT. The chain couples TRBV18 to TRBJ1-1; TRBD1 might be the D (5 bases). Germline-derived CDR1 and CDR2 are KGHSH and LQKENI. The CDR3 consists of 14 residues. V dropped 2 bases and J dropped 5 bases, with 12 bases sitting between them.